A selection of T cell receptor beta chains follows, all from one sample in a study of blood T cell repertoires in COVID-19. Profiled with immunoSEQ multiplex PCR; TCRdb holds only in-frame clones, not every one. The sample lists a few hundred thousand clones, approximately 91% occurring once. What was sequenced was peripheral blood. The source of these receptors is a woman between 35 and 50 years old who had recovered from COVID-19. The CDR3 runs from the conserved cysteine through the conserved F or W. The D gene is left open where the match is weak. Where a row states a size, it is once, few, many or the class of an expanded clone; other rows omit it.

abundance,d_gene,v_gene,j_gene,CDR3aa,CDR3nt
few,-,TRBV5-4,TRBJ1-6,CASSWGDNSPLHF,TGTGCCAGCAGCTGGGGAGACAATTCACCCCTCCACTTT
-,-,TRBV28,TRBJ2-5,CASSRGPKTQYF,TGTGCCAGCAGTCGGGGTCCCAAGACCCAGTACTTC
-,TRBD2,TRBV7-8,TRBJ2-3,CASSRLADLTDTQYF,TGTGCCAGCAGCCGACTAGCGGACCTCACAGATACGCAGTATTTT
-,-,TRBV5-4,TRBJ2-5,CASSLELALETQYF,TGTGCCAGCAGCTTGGAGCTAGCGCTGGAGACCCAGTACTTC
-,TRBD2,TRBV2,TRBJ2-2,CASTGLAFNTGELFF,TGTGCCAGCACTGGACTAGCGTTTAACACCGGGGAGCTGTTTTTT
once,-,TRBV19,TRBJ1-4,CASSSGIANEKLFF,TGTGCCAGTAGTAGCGGGATCGCTAATGAAAAACTGTTTTTT
-,TRBD1,TRBV3-1/TRBV3-2,TRBJ1-1,CASSQGQGAGAFF,TGTGCCAGCAGCCAGGGACAGGGGGCTGGGGCTTTCTTT
-,TRBD2,TRBV19,TRBJ2-3,CASQLGGGTDTQYF,TGTGCCAGTCAACTGGGGGGAGGGACAGATACGCAGTATTTT
-,TRBD2,TRBV4-1,TRBJ2-5,CASSRRLAGVRNDETQYF,TGCGCCAGCAGCCGCCGACTAGCGGGAGTGCGTAATGACGAGACCCAGTACTTC
once,TRBD1,TRBV19,TRBJ1-4,CASSRDRDKKLFF,TGTGCCAGTAGCCGCGACAGGGACAAAAAACTGTTTTTT
-,TRBD1,TRBV28,TRBJ1-1,CASSRQGPTEAFF,TGTGCCAGCAGCCGACAGGGTCCCACTGAAGCTTTCTTT
-,TRBD2,TRBV27,TRBJ2-3,CASRVLAGARDTQYF,TGTGCCAGCAGGGTACTAGCGGGAGCTCGAGATACGCAGTATTTT
-,-,TRBV5-8,TRBJ2-1,CASSLEYGGASYNEQFF,TGTGCCAGCAGCTTGGAGTACGGCGGTGCCTCCTACAATGAGCAGTTCTTC
-,TRBD2,TRBV27,TRBJ2-3,CASSLTLAGTGTDTQYF,TGTGCCAGCAGTTTAACGTTAGCGGGCACGGGCACAGATACGCAGTATTTT
few,TRBD2,TRBV5-1,TRBJ2-5,CASSALAGAGETQYF,TGCGCCAGCAGCGCCTTAGCGGGAGCGGGGGAGACCCAGTACTTC
-,TRBD2,TRBV5-1,TRBJ2-1,CASSQTVIAGAGEQFF,TGCGCCAGCAGCCAGACAGTGATAGCGGGAGCTGGTGAGCAGTTCTTC
-,TRBD1,TRBV30,TRBJ2-7,CAWSVSRQGSEQYF,TGTGCCTGGAGTGTATCGAGACAGGGCTCCGAGCAGTACTTC
-,-,TRBV21-1,TRBJ1-6,CASSKGVPRGSPLHF,TGTGCCAGCAGCAAAGGGGTTCCTCGGGGATCACCCCTCCACTTT
-,TRBD1,TRBV27,TRBJ1-2,CASSSDRELYGYTF,TGTGCCAGCAGTTCGGACAGGGAACTCTATGGCTACACCTTC
-,TRBD2,TRBV7-6,TRBJ2-1,CASSLAPTSGRYNEQFF,TGTGCCAGCAGCTTAGCCCCCACTAGCGGGAGGTACAATGAGCAGTTCTTC
-,TRBD1,TRBV2,TRBJ1-2,CASSERTGGGYTF,TGTGCCAGCAGTGAAAGGACAGGGGGTGGCTACACCTTC
-,-,TRBV5-1,TRBJ2-2,CASSLGSMGATGELFF,TGCGCCAGCAGCTTAGGTTCTATGGGGGCGACCGGGGAGCTGTTTTTT
-,TRBD2,TRBV5-4,TRBJ2-7,CASSLGTSGTYEQYF,TGTGCCAGCAGCTTGGGGACTAGCGGAACCTACGAGCAGTACTTC
-,TRBD2,TRBV30,TRBJ2-3,CAWSGPHPIWRGGRAGTDTQYF,TGTGCCTGGAGTGGACCCCATCCTATCTGGCGCGGGGGGCGTGCGGGCACAGATACGCAGTATTTT
-,TRBD1,TRBV7-9,TRBJ2-1,CASSSSRDSNEQFF,TGTGCCAGCAGCTCCTCTCGGGACAGCAATGAGCAGTTCTTC
-,-,TRBV18,TRBJ1-2,CASSPPGDYGYTF,TGTGCCAGCTCACCACCAGGAGACTATGGCTACACCTTC
-,-,TRBV5-4,TRBJ1-2,CASSLGAGREVNYGYTF,TGTGCCAGCAGCTTGGGGGCAGGGCGAGAGGTTAACTATGGCTACACCTTC
-,-,TRBV3-1/TRBV3-2,TRBJ1-1,CASSQAGQREAFF,TGTGCCAGCAGCCAAGCCGGACAGCGTGAAGCTTTCTTT
-,-,TRBV9,TRBJ2-3,CASSPRLVSDTQYF,TGTGCCAGCAGCCCCCGACTAGTCTCAGATACGCAGTATTTT
-,TRBD2,TRBV30,TRBJ2-7,CAWSVRSSGSPYEQYF,TGTGCCTGGAGTGTACGGTCTAGCGGGAGCCCCTACGAGCAGTACTTC
-,-,TRBV10-1,TRBJ2-1,CASSWTSNEQFF,TGCGCCAGCAGTTGGACATCGAATGAGCAGTTCTTC
-,TRBD2,TRBV7-9,TRBJ2-3,CASSLAVGDYSGDTQYF,TGTGCCAGCAGCTTAGCGGTCGGGGACTACTCAGGTGATACGCAGTATTTT
-,TRBD2,TRBV10-3,TRBJ2-7,CAISDTGTSGGQYF,TGTGCCATCAGTGACACCGGGACTAGCGGTGGGCAGTACTTC
-,TRBD1,TRBV27,TRBJ2-7,CASSRQGDRYEQYF,TGTGCCAGCAGTAGACAGGGAGATAGATACGAGCAGTACTTC
-,-,TRBV29-1,TRBJ2-1,CSVVPGSYVNEQFF,TGCAGCGTTGTCCCGGGATCCTACGTAAATGAGCAGTTCTTC
-,TRBD2,TRBV27,TRBJ2-3,CASSFASGIGTDTQYF,TGTGCCAGCAGTTTTGCTAGCGGGATAGGAACAGATACGCAGTATTTT
once,-,TRBV4-1,TRBJ2-1,CASSQVAGAYNEQFF,TGCGCCAGCAGCCAAGTTGCGGGGGCATACAATGAGCAGTTCTTC
-,TRBD2,TRBV7-9,TRBJ2-1,CASSPRVAGGGNEQFF,TGTGCCAGCAGCCCCAGGGTAGCGGGAGGTGGCAATGAGCAGTTCTTC
few,-,TRBV9,TRBJ1-3,CASSVVGGPSSGNTIYF,TGTGCCAGCAGCGTAGTCGGAGGCCCGAGCTCTGGAAACACCATATATTTT
once,-,TRBV6-5,TRBJ2-5,CASSYGQGPQETQYF,TGTGCCAGCAGTTATGGGCAGGGGCCACAAGAGACCCAGTACTTC
-,TRBD2,TRBV11-3,TRBJ2-2,CASSSLPTSDGELFF,TGTGCCAGCAGCTCCCTACCTACTAGCGACGGGGAGCTGTTTTTT
-,-,TRBV7-9,TRBJ1-5,CASSLKGNQPQHF,TGTGCCAGCAGCTTAAAGGGGAATCAGCCCCAGCATTTT
-,-,TRBV30,TRBJ1-6,CAWSKQGSPLHF,TGTGCCTGGAGTAAACAGGGATCACCCCTCCACTTT
-,TRBD1,TRBV3-1/TRBV3-2,TRBJ2-7,CASRRTGAEQYF,TGTGCCAGCAGGCGAACAGGGGCCGAGCAGTACTTC
-,TRBD2,TRBV27,TRBJ2-1,CASSPSGTMGYNEQFF,TGTGCCAGCAGTCCGTCCGGGACTATGGGCTACAATGAGCAGTTCTTC
-,TRBD2,TRBV9,TRBJ2-3,CASSVGTSGSTDTQYF,TGTGCCAGCAGCGTAGGGACTAGCGGGAGCACAGATACGCAGTATTTT
-,TRBD1,TRBV11-3,TRBJ1-2,CASSLEGGQGFYGYTF,TGTGCCAGCAGCTTAGAAGGGGGACAGGGGTTCTATGGCTACACCTTC
-,TRBD1,TRBV27,TRBJ2-1,CASSLQGAPYNEQFF,TGTGCCAGCAGTCTACAGGGGGCCCCCTACAATGAGCAGTTCTTC
-,-,TRBV29-1,TRBJ2-6,CSVPRGEGDSGANVLTF,TGCAGCGTTCCCAGAGGGGAGGGGGACTCTGGGGCCAACGTCCTGACTTTC
once,TRBD1,TRBV27,TRBJ2-7,CASSHADRPHEQYF,TGTGCCAGCAGTCACGCGGACAGGCCCCACGAGCAGTACTTC
-,TRBD1,TRBV7-2,TRBJ2-1,CASSLDRVDNEQFF,TGTGCCAGCAGTTTGGACAGGGTAGACAATGAGCAGTTCTTC
-,TRBD2,TRBV7-9,TRBJ2-3,CASSLSGGSTDTQYF,TGTGCCAGCAGCTTATCGGGAGGGAGCACAGATACGCAGTATTTT
few,TRBD1,TRBV19,TRBJ2-1,CASSLIPGQGSHNEQFF,TGTGCCAGTAGCCTAATCCCGGGACAGGGGTCCCACAATGAGCAGTTCTTC
-,TRBD1,TRBV6-5,TRBJ1-5,CASTRGMGQPQHF,TGTGCCAGCACCAGGGGGATGGGTCAGCCCCAGCATTTT
-,TRBD1,TRBV12-5,TRBJ2-5,CASSLGDRGQETQYF,TGTGCTAGTTCCCTGGGGGACAGGGGCCAAGAGACCCAGTACTTC
-,-,TRBV4-1,TRBJ1-1,CASTAPGVGNTEAFF,TGCGCCAGCACCGCTCCGGGGGTGGGGAACACTGAAGCTTTCTTT
-,TRBD1,TRBV5-1,TRBJ2-5,CASSPGQGETQYF,TGCGCCAGCAGCCCAGGACAGGGGGAGACCCAGTACTTC
-,TRBD2,TRBV28,TRBJ2-7,CASSTPGTSAFYEQYF,TGTGCCAGCAGTACCCCTGGGACTAGCGCTTTCTACGAGCAGTACTTC
-,-,TRBV6-2/TRBV6-3,TRBJ1-6,CASSYSGADNSPLHF,TGTGCCAGCAGTTACTCGGGGGCTGATAATTCACCCCTCCACTTT
-,-,TRBV3-1/TRBV3-2,TRBJ1-2,CASSQFGGGTDHNYGYTF,TGTGCCAGCAGCCAATTTGGGGGGGGGACCGATCATAACTATGGCTACACCTTC